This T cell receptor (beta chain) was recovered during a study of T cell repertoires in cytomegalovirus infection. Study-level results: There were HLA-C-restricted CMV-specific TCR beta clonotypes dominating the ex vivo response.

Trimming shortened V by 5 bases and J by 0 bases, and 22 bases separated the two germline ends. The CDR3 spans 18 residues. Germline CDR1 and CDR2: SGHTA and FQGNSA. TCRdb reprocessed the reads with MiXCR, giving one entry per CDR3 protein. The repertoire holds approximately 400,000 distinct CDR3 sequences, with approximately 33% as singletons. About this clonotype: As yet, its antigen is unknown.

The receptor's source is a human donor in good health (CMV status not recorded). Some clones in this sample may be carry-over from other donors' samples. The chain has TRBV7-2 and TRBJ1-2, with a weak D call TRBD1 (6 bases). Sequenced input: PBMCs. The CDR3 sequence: CASSPPSLEAGANYGYTF. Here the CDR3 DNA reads TGTGCCAGCAGCCCACCCTCCCTGGAGGCAGGGGCTAACTATGGCTACACCTTC.